These 16 T cell receptor beta chains came from one sample sequenced in a study of cytomegalovirus exposure and HLA in healthy donors. A multiplex PCR was run with 60 Vbeta primers and 13 Jbeta primers. The repertoire was sequenced with immunoSEQ multiplex PCR; TCRdb's copy has only in-frame clones and lacks some. The repertoire holds around 270,000 clones, with under 90% as singletons. The sample was PBMCs. The receptors here all came from a girl aged 2 to 9 in good health and CMV-seronegative.

The genes are TRBV7-9 and TRBJ2-3, with TRBD2 as a possible D gene (6 bases). Trimming removed 3 bases at V and 4 bases at J, with 17 bases between. This CDR3 has 16 residues. Germline V gene lookup returns CDR1 SEHNR and CDR2 FQNEAQ (reference sequence). The CDR3, as DNA: TGTGCCAGCAGCTTGATTAGCCGGGGGTTGGCAGATACGCAGTATTTT. Its protein is CASSLISRGLADTQYF.

The genes are TRBV5-4 and TRBJ2-7; 8 nucleotides agree with TRBD2. There are 14 residues in the CDR3. Unmatched junction bases numbered 9, after V lost 4 bases and J lost 6 bases. The V gene's germline CDR1 is SGHNT and CDR2 YYREEE (reference sequence). The CDR3 DNA reads TGTGCCAGCAGCCAAAGGGGACTAGTCAGCGAGCAGTACTTC. Protein product: CASSQRGLVSEQYF.

The rearrangement joins TRBV4-2 to TRBJ2-7; TRBD2 aligns across 8 bases. CDR1 LGHNA and CDR2 YNFKEQ come from the germline V gene. Losses at the gene ends were 0 bases for V and 6 bases for J; bases not matched to a gene: 4. The CDR3 has 14 amino acids. The CDR3 is CASSQELAVGEQYF. The CDR3, as DNA: TGTGCCAGCAGCCAAGAACTAGCGGTGGGCGAGCAGTACTTC.

CDR3 protein: CASTTSGINEQFF. As DNA, the CDR3 is TGTGCCAGCACTACTAGCGGGATTAATGAGCAGTTCTTC. The chain employs TRBV6-1 and TRBJ2-1, with 10 nucleotides matching TRBD2. CDR3 length: 13 residues. J lost 7 bases, V lost 7 bases, and 4 bases had no gene match. CDR1 is MNHNS, CDR2 SASEGT, per germline.

The chain recombines TRBV6-5 with TRBJ1-2; D gene ambiguous. CDR3 length equals 14 residues. V was pared by 11 bases and J by 0 bases, with 16 bases between. The germline V gene has CDR1 MNHEY and CDR2 SVGAGI. The CDR3 loop is CASHLRGSNYGYTF. The CDR3 DNA reads as TGTGCCTCCCACTTGCGGGGTTCTAACTATGGCTACACCTTC.

V gene TRBV5-5 combines with J gene TRBJ2-7; 7 bases are shared with TRBD2. CDR1 is SGHKS and CDR2 is YYEKEE in the germline V gene (reference sequence). The CDR3 extends over 15 amino acids. After removal of 3 bases from V and 4 bases from J, the junction contained 10 bases not matched to a gene. This CDR3 is CASSSGLAAGYEQYF. The CDR3 DNA reads as TGTGCCAGCAGCTCCGGACTCGCAGCGGGGTACGAGCAGTACTTC. The entire variable domain, with the rest obtained from reference TRBV5-5 and TRBJ2-7, is as follows: DAGVTQSPTHLIKTRGQQVTLRCSPISGHKSVSWYQQVLGQGPQFIFQYYEKEERGRGNFPDRFSARQFPNYSSELNVNALLLGDSALYLCASSSGLAAGYEQYFGPGTRLTVT.

J is TRBJ2-5 and V is TRBV5-1; the match to TRBD1 covers 7 bases. The CDR3 has 14 amino acids. The germline V gene has CDR1 SGHRS and CDR2 YFSETQ. Trimming cost V 4 bases and J 2 bases; bases outside gene matches: 5. The CDR3: CASSARDRQETQYF. The CDR3 nucleotides are TGCGCCAGCAGCGCCCGGGACAGACAAGAGACCCAGTACTTC.

This clone is a singleton in its sample. This chain links TRBV2 with TRBJ1-2; 7 bases map to TRBD1. J lost 5 bases, V lost 7 bases, and 19 bases had no gene match. Germline V gene lookup returns CDR1 SNHLY and CDR2 FYNNEI. The CDR3 length is 17 residues. DNA for the CDR3: TGTGCCAGCACCCAGGACGCAGGGGGAGCCATAGGTTATGGCTACACCTTC. Protein: CASTQDAGGAIGYGYTF. Full variable domain (missing parts from reference TRBV2 and TRBJ1-2): EPEVTQTPSHQVTQMGQEVILRCVPISNHLYFYWYRQILGQKVEFLVSFYNNEISEKSEIFDDQFSVERPDGSNFTLKIRSTKLEDSAMYFCASTQDAGGAIGYGYTFGSGTRLTVV.

The gene calls are TRBV5-4 and TRBJ2-5, with D possibly TRBD2 on 5 matching bases. This CDR3 contains 15 residues. V was cut by 4 bases and J by 4 bases, with 17 bases left in between. CDR1 is SGHNT, CDR2 YYREEE, per germline (reference sequence). The CDR3 reads CASSPSGSVGETQYF. The CDR3 nucleotides read TGTGCCAGCAGCCCATCTGGTAGCGTTGGAGAGACCCAGTACTTC. Drawing the rest from reference TRBV5-4 and TRBJ2-5, the complete variable domain is ETGVTQSPTHLIKTRGQQVTLRCSSQSGHNTVSWYQQALGQGPQFIFQYYREEENGRGNFPPRFSGLQFPNYSSELNVNALELDDSALYLCASSPSGSVGETQYFGPGTRLLVL.

J is TRBJ2-1 and V is TRBV25-1; 10 bases agree with TRBD2. Germline V CDR1 and CDR2: MGHDK, SYGVNS. The length of the CDR3 is 16 residues. V lost 3 bases and J lost 6; bases outside the gene matches: 8. The CDR3 loop reads CASSDYGASGSNEQFF. CDR3 sequence (DNA): TGTGCCAGCAGTGATTATGGGGCTAGCGGGAGCAATGAGCAGTTCTTC.

The V call is TRBV4-1, the J call TRBJ2-7; possible D gene TRBD1, 6 bases. The V gene's germline CDR1 is MGHRA and CDR2 YSYEKL. The CDR3 runs 15 residues. The V gene lost 0 bases and the J gene lost 5 bases, with 14 bases spanning the gap. CDR3: CASSQEPTGRDEQYF. DNA of the CDR3: TGCGCCAGCAGCCAAGAGCCGACAGGCCGGGACGAGCAGTACTTC.

This clone occurred a few times. The chain is built from TRBV6-5 and TRBJ2-1, with D perhaps matching TRBD1 (6 bases). Germline CDR1 reads MNHEY; CDR2 reads SVGAGI. The CDR3 contains 13 residues. The V end lost 4 bases, the J end lost 9 bases, and 13 bases lay between the germline ends. The CDR3 bases are TGTGCCAGCAGTTCTCTTCGAGGGGGTGAGCAGTTCTTC. Its translation is CASSSLRGGEQFF.

This clone was detected only once. The V gene is TRBV19, the J gene TRBJ1-1; 8 bases are a match to TRBD1. In germline, CDR1 is LNHDA, CDR2 SQIVND (reference sequence). This CDR3 is built from 16 residues. V dropped 8 bases and J dropped 0; count of bases not matched to a gene: 11. The CDR3 sequence: CASRLSRGLLNTEAFF. Written as DNA, the CDR3 is TGTGCCAGTCGCCTTAGCAGGGGGCTATTGAACACTGAAGCTTTCTTT.

The chain is built from TRBV7-9 and TRBJ1-2; D not certain. Trimming took off 1 base at V and 4 bases at J, with 7 bases between the two ends. The CDR3 is 13 amino acids. The germline V gene encodes CDR1 SEHNR and CDR2 FQNEAQ (reference sequence). The CDR3 here is CASSLGHLYGYTF. The CDR3, as DNA: TGTGCCAGCAGCTTAGGACACCTCTATGGCTACACCTTC.

This sequence joins TRBV27 and TRBJ2-1, with TRBD2 as a possible D gene (5 bases). Germline V gene data show CDR1 as MNHEY and CDR2 as SMNVEV (reference sequence). This CDR3 contains 15 residues. V lost 5 bases and J lost 2, with 13 bases in between. This chain's CDR3 is CASSPTSGTYNEQFF. The DNA for the CDR3 is TGTGCCAGCAGTCCAACCTCCGGGACCTACAATGAGCAGTTCTTC.

V is TRBV15 and J is TRBJ1-2; D might be TRBD1 (6 bases). Looked up from germline, CDR1 is LNHNV and CDR2 is YYDKDF (reference sequence). V lost 1 base to trimming and J lost 3 bases, with 12 bases between them. This CDR3 is 15 amino acids long. The CDR3 region is CATSRVQGTDYGYTF. The DNA for the CDR3 is TGTGCCACCAGCAGAGTGCAGGGGACGGACTATGGCTACACCTTC. The entire variable domain, with the rest obtained from reference TRBV15 and TRBJ1-2, is as follows: DAMVIQNPRYQVTQFGKPVTLSCSQTLNHNVMYWYQQKSSQAPKLLFHYYDKDFNNEADTPDNFQSRRPNTSFCFLDIRSPGLGDTAMYLCATSRVQGTDYGYTFGSGTRLTVV.